This TCR beta chain was captured by sequencing in a study of Graves' ophthalmopathy and Graves' hyperthyroidism. Findings and caveats of the study: The authors also found most expanded thyroid clonotypes above 0.001 frequency in blood.

Pregnant or lactating patients and those with other autoimmune diseases or uncontrolled infections were excluded. The diagnosis combined clinical symptoms, thyroxine, TRAb, thyroid ultrasound and orbital computed tomography scans. Fresh peripheral blood (approximately 9.2 ml) yielded the PBMCs. CDR3 size: 14 residues. Germline values: CDR1 WNHNN, CDR2 SYGVQD (reference sequence). Trimming took 6 bases from V and 10 from J; bases not matched to a gene: 11. Researchers took RNA transcripts and amplified TCR beta CDR3 regions from them. HTBI primers were used in a first-round RT-PCR, which preceded a second-round multiplex PCR. TCRdb passed the multiplex PCR reads through MiXCR, listing each CDR3 protein once. The sample contains hundreds of thousands of distinct CDR3 sequences, around 40% of which appear only once. With respect to this clonotype: Its antigen is as yet unknown.

Sequenced material: peripheral blood. V is TRBV10-1 and J is TRBJ1-4; 7 nucleotides match TRBD1. This TCR derives from an adult man with Graves' ophthalmopathy. The CDR3 DNA reads TGCGCCAGCAGCCGACAGGGTACGGCCGGAAAACTGTTTTTT. Translated: CASSRQGTAGKLFF.